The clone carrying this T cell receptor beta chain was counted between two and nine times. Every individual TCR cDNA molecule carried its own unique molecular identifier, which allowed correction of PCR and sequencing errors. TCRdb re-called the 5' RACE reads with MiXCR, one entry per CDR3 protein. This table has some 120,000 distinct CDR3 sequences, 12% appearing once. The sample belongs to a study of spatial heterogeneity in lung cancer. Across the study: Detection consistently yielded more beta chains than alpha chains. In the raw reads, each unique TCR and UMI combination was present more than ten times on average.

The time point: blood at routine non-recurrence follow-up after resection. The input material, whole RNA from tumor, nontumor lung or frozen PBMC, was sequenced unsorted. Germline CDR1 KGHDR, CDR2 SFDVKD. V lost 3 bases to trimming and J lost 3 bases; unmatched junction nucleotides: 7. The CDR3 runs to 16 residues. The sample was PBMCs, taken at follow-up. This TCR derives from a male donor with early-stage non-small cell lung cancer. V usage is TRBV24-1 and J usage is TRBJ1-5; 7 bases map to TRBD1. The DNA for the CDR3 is TGTGCCACCAGTGATCACCGACAGGGTGACAATCAGCCCCAGCATTTT. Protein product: CATSDHRQGDNQPQHF.